The 7 T cell receptor beta chains presented below share a single source sample, sequenced in a study of blood T cell repertoires in COVID-19. The protocol was immunoSEQ multiplex PCR, while the TCRdb copy is restricted to in-frame clones and leaves out a portion. The repertoire consists of more than 150,000 clones, with approximately 86% occurring once and the leading ten covering around 7%. The sequencing sample was made of peripheral blood. Receptors originate from a middle-aged man with active or convalescent COVID-19.

The chain couples TRBV15 to TRBJ2-7; 8 positions match TRBD2. Germline CDR1 is LNHNV and CDR2 is YYDKDF (reference sequence). V shed 6 bases and J 0 bases; nucleotides not matched to a gene: 10. This CDR3 has 16 amino acids. The CDR3 region is CATSHPGGQGSYEQYF. The CDR3 DNA reads as TGTGCCACCAGTCATCCGGGGGGGCAGGGCTCCTACGAGCAGTACTTC.

V is TRBV6-1 and J is TRBJ2-5; 10 bases are shared with TRBD1. Germline V gene sequence: CDR1 MNHNS, CDR2 SASEGT. V lost 3 bases, J lost 7 bases, and 5 bases stayed unmatched. CDR3 length equals 14 residues. Here the CDR3 DNA reads TGTGCCAGCAGTGAGACAGGGGGCGCGGGGACCCAGTACTTC. It codes for CASSETGGAGTQYF.

The rearrangement uses TRBV15 and TRBJ1-6; perhaps TRBD1 as D (6 bases). V lost 3 bases, J lost 13 bases, and 19 bases lay in between. The CDR3 totals 15 residues. The germline V gene encodes CDR1 LNHNV and CDR2 YYDKDF (reference sequence). CDR3 loop: CATSSGAGALRPLHF. CDR3 bases: TGTGCCACCAGCAGCGGCGCGGGGGCGCTTCGGCCCCTCCACTTT.

The V call is TRBV29-1, the J call TRBJ1-2; 8 bases line up with TRBD1. CDR1 is SQVTM, CDR2 ANQGSEA, per germline. Trimming took 3 bases from V and 8 from J; bases not matched to a gene: 11. This CDR3 contains 14 residues. CDR3 loop: CSVDPPQGARGYTF. CDR3 in DNA: TGCAGCGTTGACCCTCCCCAGGGGGCACGAGGCTACACCTTC.

This clone appeared a few times. This chain joins TRBV5-6 and TRBJ2-3; D ambiguous. V lost 3 bases and J 0 bases, leaving 5 bases between the germline ends. Germline V gene sequence: CDR1 SGHDT, CDR2 YYEEEE. This CDR3 spans 13 amino acids. The CDR3 DNA follows: TGTGCCAGCAGCTCCGTGAGCACAGATACGCAGTATTTT. Translating gives CASSSVSTDTQYF.

J is TRBJ1-1 and V is TRBV7-3; D is undetermined. This CDR3 has 14 residues. Trimming removed 4 bases at V and 1 base at J, with 10 bases between. Looked up from germline, CDR1 is SGHTA and CDR2 is FQGTGA. The DNA of the CDR3 is TGTGCCAGCAGCTCCCGGGGTGGGAACACTGAAGCTTTCTTT. Translating it yields CASSSRGGNTEAFF.

The chain uses TRBV7-2 and TRBJ2-2; the D gene is possibly TRBD2 (7 bases). Germline lookup yields CDR1 SGHTA and CDR2 FQGNSA. Trimming removed 0 bases at V and 1 base at J, with 9 bases between. This CDR3 contains 16 residues. The DNA for the CDR3 is TGTGCCAGCAGCTTAGCCGGGGGGCTGAACACCGGGGAGCTGTTTTTT. Amino acid sequence: CASSLAGGLNTGELFF.